One sample yielded the 8 T cell receptor beta chains listed below, sequenced in a study of T cell repertoires in cytomegalovirus infection. From the reads, TCRdb called clonotypes with MiXCR, one entry per CDR3 protein. The profile shows roughly 630,000 distinct CDR3 sequences, 20% to 30% of them singletons. The sample consisted of CD8+ T cells from PBMCs. The source of these receptors is a human donor in good health (CMV status not recorded). Some clones in this sample may be carry-over from other donors' samples.

CDR3 in DNA: TGTGCCAGTCTTAGCTCCTACAATGAGCAGTTCTTC. Residues: CASLSSYNEQFF. The V gene is TRBV19, the J gene TRBJ2-1; D call uncertain. Germline assignment: CDR1 LNHDA and CDR2 SQIVND (reference sequence). The CDR3 loop spans 12 amino acids. Between the trimmed V and J ends, which lost 8 bases and 0 bases, there was a span of 5 bases.

About this clonotype: This may come from a read error, since a much larger clone is one base off. The chain's CDR3 is CASSLTPGQSGNF. In DNA form, the CDR3 reads TGTGCCAGCAGCCTTACCCCGGGACAGAGTGGAAATTTT. V is TRBV7-2 and J is TRBJ1-5, with 7 bases aligning to TRBD1. Germline CDR1 reads SGHTA; CDR2 reads FQGNSA. The CDR3 covers 13 residues. The full variable domain, rest sourced from reference TRBV7-2 and TRBJ1-5, is GAGVSQSPSNKVTEKGKDVELRCDPISGHTALYWYRQSLGQGLEFLIYFQGNSAPDKSGLPSDRFSAERTGGSVSTLTIQRTQQEDSAVYLCASSLTPGQSGNFGDGTRLSIL.

Note on this clonotype: A much larger clone is a single base away; this may be a read error. This chain uses TRBV6-8 with TRBJ2-1; D is undetermined. The length of the CDR3 is 13 residues. Germline-derived CDR1 and CDR2 are MNHGY and SAAAGT. In DNA, the CDR3 is TGTGCCAGCGGTTACTCAGGAAACGGGGAGCAGTTCTTC. Protein sequence: CASGYSGNGEQFF.

The table lists this clonotype with a few counts. V is TRBV2 and J is TRBJ1-2, with no clear D. Germline values: CDR1 SNHLY, CDR2 FYNNEI. CDR3 length: 16 residues. Trimming took 7 bases from V and 1 from J, leaving 19 bases between them. The CDR3 DNA is TGTGCCAGCACCCAACTGAATACAGATCATAACTATGGCTACACCTTC. It codes for CASTQLNTDHNYGYTF. The whole variable domain, remainder taken from reference TRBV2 and TRBJ1-2, is EPEVTQTPSHQVTQMGQEVILRCVPISNHLYFYWYRQILGQKVEFLVSFYNNEISEKSEIFDDQFSVERPDGSNFTLKIRSTKLEDSAMYFCASTQLNTDHNYGYTFGSGTRLTVV.

J is TRBJ2-3 and V is TRBV5-1; D uncertain. The CDR3 runs 15 residues. Between the trimmed V and J ends, which lost 0 bases and 1 base, there was a span of 9 bases. CDR1 SGHRS and CDR2 YFSETQ come from the germline V gene. CDR3 amino acids: CASSLDTRGTDTQYF. The CDR3 nucleotides read TGCGCCAGCAGCTTGGACACCCGGGGCACAGATACGCAGTATTTT.

Ten or more counts support this clonotype. The gene calls are TRBV7-6 and TRBJ1-6; D gene unclear. The length of the CDR3 is 14 residues. Germline V CDR1 and CDR2: SGHVS, FNYEAQ. The V and J ends lost 5 bases and 7 bases respectively, with 12 bases between them. CDR3 sequence: CASSPTVANSPLHF. CDR3 nucleotide sequence: TGTGCCAGCAGCCCTACGGTGGCGAATTCACCCCTCCACTTT.

This clonotype was seen repeatedly, ten times or more. One end of the junction fails to match germline, which may point to a read error. The chain has TRBV7-7 and TRBJ2-2; maybe TRBD1 (6 bases). This CDR3 comprises 14 residues. Germline CDR1 is SSHAT and CDR2 is FNYEAQ (reference sequence). The CDR3 region has the DNA TGTGCTAGCAGCTCAAAAGGGGGCACCGGGGAGCTGTTTTTT. Residues: CASSSKGGTGELFF.

This clonotype was seen once. This chain uses TRBV25-1 with TRBJ2-5; perhaps TRBD2 as D (6 bases). Trimming pared 5 bases from V and 3 bases from J, leaving 13 bases between. This CDR3 region has 14 residues. Germline values: CDR1 MGHDK, CDR2 SYGVNS. The CDR3 nucleotides are TGTGCCAGCAGTAGCGGCGGCGGGGAAGAGACCCAGTACTTC. Its translation is CASSSGGGEETQYF.